The 15 T cell receptor beta chains below all came from one sample that was sequenced in a study of T cells in women clearing cervical HPV infection. Sequencing was performed with immunoSEQ multiplex PCR; in TCRdb, only in-frame clones are kept and a portion is missing. The sample table includes approximately 24,000 clones. Sequenced material: blood buffy coat. These receptor sequences come from a woman between 18 and 69 years old with a cervical HPV16 infection that either progressed to CIN3+ or cleared (not recorded which).

With respect to this clone: The read terminates 3 residues ahead of where the CDR3 ends, so the germline J gene completes it. The chain links TRBV2 to TRBJ1-2; D possibly corresponds to TRBD1 (6 bases). V dropped 11 bases and J dropped 3 bases, with 13 bases sitting between them. Per germline, CDR1 SNHLY and CDR2 FYNNEI. The CDR3 spans 12 residues. This CDR3 is CAQGKDDYGYTF. CDR3 bases read: TGTGCCCAGGGGAAGGACGACTATGGC.

About this clone itself: The read halts 3 residues ahead of the CDR3 end, with the missing end drawn from the germline J gene. The chain is built from TRBV19 and TRBJ1-5; TRBD1 agrees at 8 bases. The CDR3 totals 15 residues. Trimming removed 6 bases from V and 5 bases from J; junction bases left unmatched: 9. The V gene's germline CDR1 is LNHDA and CDR2 SQIVND (reference sequence). CDR3 in amino acids: CASRDRTGNYQPQHF. CDR3 DNA (partial): TGTGCCAGTAGGGACAGGACAGGGAATTATCAGCCC.

To note about this clone: The read ends 3 residues early relative to the CDR3; the germline J gene fills the gap. The chain links TRBV5-1 to TRBJ1-1; the match to TRBD1 covers 8 bases. This CDR3 region has 16 residues. Germline V CDR1 and CDR2: SGHRS, YFSETQ. J gave up 4 bases and V 5 bases, and 13 bases lay outside the gene matches. The sequenced CDR3 bases are TGCGCCAGCAGTAGGGAACAGGGGGTATTGGGCACTGAA. Amino acids: CASSREQGVLGTE. The complete CDR3 protein is CASSREQGVLGTEAFF.

As concerns this clone: The read stops 3 residues short of the end of the CDR3; the missing end is completed from the germline J gene. The chain is built from TRBV7-6 and TRBJ2-3; TRBD1 aligns across 7 bases. Germline V gene data show CDR1 as SGHVS and CDR2 as FNYEAQ. Losses at the gene ends were 1 base for V and 5 bases for J; bases not matched to a gene: 9. The CDR3 has 16 residues. CDR3 bases read: TGTGCCAGCAGCTTAGTAGGGGGCGAGGTTGGAGATACG. Translation gives CASSLVGGEVGDT. The complete CDR3 protein is CASSLVGGEVGDTQYF.

With respect to this clone: From the germline J gene comes the end of the CDR3, since the read stops 3 residues before it. This chain joins TRBV7-7 and TRBJ1-6, with 8 positions matching TRBD1. This CDR3 contains 15 residues. The germline V gene has CDR1 SSHAT and CDR2 FNYEAQ (reference sequence). V dropped 3 bases and J dropped 8; count of bases not matched to a gene: 6. CDR3 DNA (partial): TGTGCCAGCAGCTTGGGTGCAGGGGGCGATTCACCC. It is translated as CASSLGAGGDSP. The full CDR3 is CASSLGAGGDSPLHF.

The part of the CDR3 DNA that was read is TGTGCCAGCACCCCCGGGGAGACG. The encoded protein is CASTPGET. The CDR3 in full is CASTPGETQYF. The chain carries TRBV11-2 and TRBJ2-3, with D perhaps TRBD2 (5 bases). Read data end 3 residues before the CDR3 end; the end is taken from the germline J gene. This CDR3 spans 11 amino acids. Germline lookup yields CDR1 SGHAT and CDR2 FQNNGV.

The part of the CDR3 DNA that was read is TGTGCCAGCAAGACAGGGTCGGTCTACGAG. Its translation is CASKTGSVYE. The complete CDR3 reads CASKTGSVYEQYF. The chain has TRBV2 and TRBJ2-7, with 7 bases fitting TRBD1. The missing CDR3 end, 3 residues past where the read stops, is filled in from the germline J gene. Losses at the gene ends were 7 bases for V and 3 bases for J; bases not matched to a gene: 6. There are 13 residues in the CDR3. Germline assignment: CDR1 SNHLY and CDR2 FYNNEI.

A note on this clone: The read finishes 3 residues shy of the CDR3 end, and the germline J gene is used to complete it. The V and J genes are TRBV7-9 and TRBJ2-1; 8 nucleotides agree with TRBD1. The CDR3 length is 15 residues. Losses at the gene ends were 5 bases for V and 8 bases for J; bases not matched to a gene: 11. The germline gives CDR1 SEHNR, CDR2 FQNEAQ (reference sequence). CDR3 DNA, as far as it was read: TGTGCCAGCAGCCCGGGACAGGTTATCTTGGATGAG. It is translated as CASSPGQVILDE. The entire CDR3 is CASSPGQVILDEQFF.

The CDR3 region is CAISERGEDEKLFF. The sequenced part of the CDR3 DNA is TGTGCCATCAGTGAGAGGGGCGAGGATGAAAAA. This rearrangement joins TRBV10-3 to TRBJ1-4; D is possibly TRBD1 (5 bases). Read coverage stops 3 residues before the CDR3 terminus; the germline J gene supplies the remainder. V gave up 2 bases and J gave up 6 bases, with 10 bases separating them. There are 14 residues in the CDR3. CDR1 and CDR2 from the germline V gene are ENHRY and SYGVKD.

Concerning this clone: The sequence runs out 3 residues before the end of the CDR3; the remainder is reconstructed from the germline J gene. The chain combines TRBV4-1 with TRBJ2-4, with D maybe TRBD1 (5 bases). The CDR3 is made up of 17 amino acids. Germline values: CDR1 MGHRA, CDR2 YSYEKL. V was pared by 1 base and J by 0 bases, with 13 bases between. The CDR3: CASSQAQGGIAKNIQYF. The covered CDR3 bases are TGCGCCAGCAGCCAAGCCCAGGGTGGTATAGCCAAAAACATT.

About this clone: Sequencing ends 3 residues short of the CDR3 end; the germline J gene provides the rest. The V gene is TRBV7-3, the J gene TRBJ1-1; no definite D call. Germline lookup yields CDR1 SGHTA and CDR2 FQGTGA. The CDR3 consists of 16 residues. V lost 5 bases to trimming and J lost 1 base, with 17 bases between them. The DNA read from the CDR3 is TGTGCCAGCAGCCCTAAAATTTGGGCCGAGAACACTGAA. Residues: CASSPKIWAENTE. The complete CDR3 sequence is CASSPKIWAENTEAFF. Full variable domain (missing parts from reference TRBV7-3 and TRBJ1-1): GAGVSQTPSNKVTEKGKYVELRCDPISGHTALYWYRQSLGQGPEFLIYFQGTGAADDSGLPNDRFFAVRPEGSVSTLKIQRTERGDSAVYLCASSPKIWAENTEAFFGQGTRLTVV.

In terms of frequency, this clone is medium-sized. The sequenced fragment ends 3 residues before the CDR3 boundary, so the rest is inferred from the germline J gene. This same CDR3 is encoded by further DNA sequences in the sample. This chain joins TRBV18 and TRBJ2-7; D possibly corresponds to TRBD2 (6 bases). V was shortened by 0 bases and J by 2 bases, with 8 bases between the two germline ends. This CDR3 has 14 amino acids. The germline V gene encodes CDR1 KGHSH and CDR2 LQKENI. Incomplete CDR3 DNA: TGTGCCAGCTCACCACCTGGCGGGGCCTACGAG. Residues: CASSPPGGAYE. The entire CDR3 sequence reads CASSPPGGAYEQYF.

In regard to this clone: The read ends 3 residues early relative to the CDR3; the germline J gene fills the gap. J is TRBJ1-6 and V is TRBV6-1, with D unresolved. This CDR3 comprises 12 residues. V shed 4 bases and J shed 9 bases, with 7 bases lying between them. CDR1 MNHNS and CDR2 SASEGT come from the germline V gene. The sequenced CDR3 bases are TGTGCCAGCAGTGGCCCCGGTTCACCC. The encoded protein is CASSGPGSP. The CDR3 in full is CASSGPGSPLHF.

A note on this clone: The read gets to within 3 residues of the CDR3 end, and the germline J gene fills in the rest. V is TRBV5-1 and J is TRBJ2-3; D is possibly TRBD1 or TRBD2 (5 bases each). Between the trimmed V and J ends, which lost 4 bases and 2 bases, there was a span of 17 bases. This CDR3 is built from 16 residues. Germline V lookup: CDR1 SGHRS, CDR2 YFSETQ. CDR3 DNA, as far as it was read: TGCGCCAGCAGCCGTTCCCCAGGGAGTGACACAGATACG. This codes for CASSRSPGSDTDT. The full CDR3 is CASSRSPGSDTDTQYF.

On this clone itself: Sequencing ends 3 residues short of the CDR3 end; the germline J gene provides the rest. The V and J genes are TRBV7-9 and TRBJ2-2; no reliable D call. Germline CDR1 SEHNR, CDR2 FQNEAQ (reference sequence). The CDR3 covers 12 residues. The CDR3: CASSSPNSPLFF. CDR3 DNA, as far as it was read: TGTGCCAGCAGCTCCCCTAATTCACCG.